These T cell receptor beta chains were read from a single sample in a study of T cells in tumors after PD-1 blockade. Repertoires were generated with immunoSEQ multiplex PCR, while TCRdb's copy carries only in-frame clones and drops some. The table lists roughly 48,000 clones, over 75% of them singletons, with 4% to 4.5% in the top ten. Here the sequenced sample was PBMCs, taken before anti-PD-1 treatment. These receptors were collected from a human donor with basal cell carcinoma. CDR3s include the opening cysteine and the closing phenylalanine or tryptophan. The order of the fields is D gene, V gene, J gene, clone size, CDR3 protein, CDR3 DNA. The D gene is left open where the match is weak. Some rows mark clone size as missing; the rest say once, few, many or name a class of expanded clone.

TRBD2,TRBV6-4,TRBJ2-3,NA,CASSRGGAPDTQYF,TGTGCCAGCAGTCGGGGGGGGGCCCCAGATACGCAGTATTTT
NA,TRBV30,TRBJ1-1,once,CAWTPGGTEAFF,TGTGCCTGGACCCCTGGGGGCACTGAAGCTTTCTTT
TRBD2,TRBV13,TRBJ2-5,NA,CASSSRLAGGEETQYF,TGTGCCAGCAGCTCTAGACTAGCGGGGGGTGAGGAGACCCAGTACTTC
NA,TRBV18,TRBJ2-3,once,CASSPNTDTQYF,TGTGCCAGCTCACCAAACACAGATACGCAGTATTTT
TRBD1,TRBV6-6,TRBJ1-2,few,CASSSSTGNPYGYTF,TGTGCCAGCAGTAGTTCGACAGGGAACCCCTATGGCTACACCTTC
NA,TRBV5-8,TRBJ1-1,NA,CASSWGWNTEAFF,TGTGCCAGCAGCTGGGGGTGGAACACTGAAGCTTTCTTT
NA,TRBV3-1/TRBV3-2,TRBJ2-7,NA,CASSPFKGGPGYF,TGTGCCAGCAGCCCTTTTAAGGGGGGCCCTGGGTACTTC
TRBD2,TRBV7-8,TRBJ2-7,NA,CASSVGLAGYEQYF,TGTGCCAGCAGCGTGGGACTAGCGGGATACGAGCAGTACTTC
TRBD1,TRBV3-1/TRBV3-2,TRBJ2-5,NA,CASSKQGAFTQETQYF,TGTGCCAGCAGCAAACAGGGGGCTTTCACACAAGAGACCCAGTACTTC
NA,TRBV6-5,TRBJ2-2,once,CATDRIGGGELFF,TGTGCCACCGACCGGATTGGAGGGGGGGAGCTGTTTTTT
TRBD1,TRBV5-1,TRBJ1-4,NA,CASSLGTGVEKLFF,TGCGCCAGCAGCTTGGGGACAGGGGTAGAAAAACTGTTTTTT
NA,TRBV30,TRBJ1-2,once,CAWIGQASNYGYTF,TGTGCCTGGATAGGGCAGGCGTCTAACTATGGCTACACCTTC
NA,TRBV6-2/TRBV6-3,TRBJ2-7,NA,CASSYSGLYEQYF,TGTGCCAGCAGTTACTCGGGGCTCTACGAGCAGTACTTC
NA,TRBV5-5,TRBJ2-5,NA,CASSLAWGQETQYF,TGTGCCAGCAGCTTGGCGTGGGGCCAAGAGACCCAGTACTTC
NA,TRBV10-2,TRBJ1-1,NA,CASKAAGEPEAFF,TGCGCCAGCAAGGCGGCAGGGGAGCCTGAAGCTTTCTTT
NA,TRBV10-1,TRBJ1-2,NA,CASKAGTFYGYTF,TGCGCCAGCAAAGCCGGGACATTCTATGGCTACACCTTC
TRBD1,TRBV7-9,TRBJ2-4,once,CASSSAGQEKNIQYF,TGTGCCAGCAGCTCGGCGGGACAGGAGAAAAACATTCAGTACTTC
TRBD2,TRBV7-9,TRBJ2-2,NA,CASSRAGGNTGELFF,TGTGCCAGCAGCCGAGCGGGGGGTAACACCGGGGAGCTGTTTTTT
NA,TRBV6-1,TRBJ1-1,NA,CASSEATRGNTEAFF,TGTGCCAGCAGTGAAGCGACCAGGGGGAACACTGAAGCTTTCTTT
NA,TRBV30,TRBJ1-2,few,CAWSPSGRPYGYTF,TGTGCCTGGTCGCCGAGCGGAAGACCCTATGGCTACACCTTC
NA,TRBV7-9,TRBJ2-7,medium-sized,CASSPPLGYEQYF,TGTGCCAGCAGCCCCCCTTTGGGCTACGAGCAGTACTTC
TRBD2,TRBV19,TRBJ2-3,NA,CASSISGGATDTQYF,TGTGCCAGTAGTATTAGCGGGGGGGCCACAGATACGCAGTATTTT
TRBD2,TRBV7-9,TRBJ2-1,NA,CASSIVGGARQFF,TGTGCCAGCAGTATTGTCGGGGGGGCCCGGCAGTTCTTC
TRBD1,TRBV28,TRBJ2-1,NA,CASRLEGTGLNEQFF,TGTGCCAGCAGACTAGAGGGGACAGGATTAAATGAGCAGTTCTTC
TRBD1,TRBV7-9,TRBJ1-6,NA,CASSLGQGNNSPLHF,TGTGCCAGCAGCTTAGGACAGGGTAATAATTCACCCCTCCACTTT
TRBD1,TRBV19,TRBJ2-1,NA,CASSIGGQGRGQFF,TGTGCCAGTAGTATAGGAGGACAGGGGAGGGGGCAGTTCTTC
NA,TRBV18,TRBJ1-2,NA,CASSPQDNYGYTF,TGTGCCAGCTCACCACAGGACAACTATGGCTACACCTTC
NA,TRBV5-6,TRBJ1-2,NA,CASSPGGYGYTF,TGTGCCAGCAGCCCGGGTGGCTATGGCTACACCTTC
NA,TRBV12-3/TRBV12-4,TRBJ2-3,NA,CASSFRDTVKYF,TGTGCCAGCAGTTTCCGGGACACGGTGAAATATTTT
NA,TRBV19,TRBJ2-3,NA,CASAFTVLEGDTQYF,TGTGCCAGCGCATTCACAGTGTTGGAGGGAGATACGCAGTATTTT
NA,TRBV21-1,TRBJ2-5,NA,CASSGQGCGVQETQYF,TGTGCCAGCAGCGGACAGGGGTGTGGAGTACAAGAGACCCAGTACTTC
TRBD1,TRBV5-6,TRBJ2-3,NA,CASRTGQTSTDTQYF,TGTGCCAGCAGGACGGGACAGACTAGCACAGATACGCAGTATTTT
NA,TRBV6-5,TRBJ2-7,once,CASSYRSGSYEQYF,TGTGCCAGCAGTTACAGGTCAGGGTCCTACGAGCAGTACTTC
TRBD1,TRBV6-5,TRBJ2-7,NA,CALIKDRGPYEQYF,TGTGCCCTAATAAAGGACAGGGGGCCCTACGAGCAGTACTTC
TRBD1,TRBV7-2,TRBJ1-4,few,CASSLWTGDNEKLFF,TGTGCCAGCAGCTTATGGACAGGGGACAATGAAAAACTGTTTTTT
NA,TRBV6-5,TRBJ1-4,few,CASSSGIWSEKLFF,TGTGCCAGCAGTTCAGGGATTTGGAGCGAAAAACTGTTTTTT
NA,TRBV5-1,TRBJ2-2,NA,CASSLAGSRNTGELFF,TGCGCCAGCAGCTTGGCTGGCAGCCGGAACACCGGGGAGCTGTTTTTT
NA,TRBV6-4,TRBJ2-3,NA,CASSPDGTDTQYF,TGTGCCAGCAGCCCAGACGGCACAGATACGCAGTATTTT
TRBD2,TRBV29-1,TRBJ2-1,NA,CSVERSSGSWQFF,TGCAGCGTTGAAAGGTCTAGCGGATCCTGGCAGTTCTTC
TRBD2,TRBV6-4,TRBJ2-3,NA,CASGSGGASDTQYF,TGTGCCAGCGGGAGCGGGGGGGCATCAGATACGCAGTATTTT
NA,TRBV29-1,TRBJ1-1,NA,CSCQQTSSTEAFF,TGCAGCTGCCAACAGACCTCCTCCACTGAAGCTTTCTTT
TRBD2,TRBV30,TRBJ2-3,NA,CAWRSRTSEYTDTQYF,TGTGCCTGGAGGTCCCGGACTAGCGAGTACACAGATACGCAGTATTTT
NA,TRBV6-1,TRBJ2-3,few,CASSEAPGGGTDTQYF,TGTGCCAGCAGTGAAGCGCCAGGGGGAGGGACAGATACGCAGTATTTT
NA,TRBV28,TRBJ1-2,few,CASRDYGYTF,TGTGCCAGCAGAGATTATGGCTACACCTTC
NA,TRBV7-9,TRBJ1-5,NA,CASSLSFGNQPQHF,TGTGCCAGCAGCTTATCCTTTGGCAATCAGCCCCAGCATTTT
NA,TRBV10-3,TRBJ1-6,NA,CAISESGRRSYNSPLHF,TGTGCCATCAGTGAGTCGGGCAGGCGGTCCTATAATTCACCCCTCCACTTT
NA,TRBV7-9,TRBJ1-2,NA,CASSLGGITNYGYTF,TGTGCCAGCAGCTTGGGGGGGATCACTAACTATGGCTACACCTTC
NA,TRBV18,TRBJ2-7,NA,CASSPGQYSYEQYF,TGTGCCAGCTCACCAGGCCAGTATTCCTACGAGCAGTACTTC
TRBD1,TRBV28,TRBJ1-5,NA,CASSFGTEGDQPQHF,TGTGCCAGCAGTTTCGGGACAGAGGGAGACCAGCCCCAGCATTTT
TRBD1,TRBV27,TRBJ1-2,NA,CASSLGDRVDYGYTF,TGTGCCAGCAGTTTAGGGGACAGGGTCGACTATGGCTACACCTTC
NA,TRBV5-6,TRBJ1-1,NA,CASSLVGGKNTEAFF,TGTGCCAGCAGCTTGGTTGGAGGGAAGAACACTGAAGCTTTCTTT
NA,TRBV6-5,TRBJ2-1,NA,CASRLGAGYEQFF,TGTGCCAGCAGGCTCGGGGCAGGATATGAGCAGTTCTTC
NA,TRBV5-1,TRBJ1-6,NA,CASSLGFENSPLHF,TGCGCCAGCAGCTTGGGGTTTGAGAATTCACCCCTCCACTTT